The T cell receptor (beta chain) under discussion was sequenced for a study of regulatory T cells in long-lasting Graves disease. Study background: Graves' patients, newly diagnosed, had taken antithyroid drugs under 3 months.

Broader study findings: Clonotypes that were public and shared totalled roughly 3,000 in persistent patients versus 900 to 1,000 in new patients.

As regards this clonotype: The antigen is undetermined.

Relying on iRepertoire HTBI primers and Arm-PCR of CDR3 regions, the team built TCR beta libraries. TCRdb independently ran MiXCR on the multiplex PCR reads; one entry per CDR3 protein. Found here are 600,000 to 650,000 distinct CDR3 sequences, around 17% of them singletons; the top ten hold 18%. The V gene lost 6 bases and the J gene lost 10 bases, with 15 bases spanning the gap. CDR1 is SNHLY and CDR2 is FYNNEI in the germline V gene. The CDR3 loop spans 12 amino acids. Noted time point: newly diagnosed GD, antithyroid drugs for less than 3 months. Following extraction of RNA from PBMCs, that RNA was used to make the TCR library. EDTA tubes held roughly 9 milliliters of peripheral blood from each patient. A further study also used this sample, focusing on T cells in Graves' hyperthyroidism and ophthalmopathy.

Specimen: peripheral blood mononuclear cells (PBMCs), collected at new diagnosis, from a patient treated with antithyroid drugs. The sequence was collected from a woman between 25 and 40 years old with Graves disease. This chain uses TRBV2 with TRBJ1-2, with no clear D. Here the CDR3 DNA reads TGTGCCAGCAGCGACTTAACTTGGGACTACACCTTC. Translation gives CASSDLTWDYTF.